These 28 T cell receptor beta chains were sequenced from one sample in a study of shared clonotypes between healthy human individuals. Assay: immunoSEQ multiplex PCR; the TCRdb copy retains only in-frame clones and omits some. The profile shows about 2.1 million clones, 85% to 95% of them singletons. Naive-designated CD8 cells lacked CD45RO, were positively enriched for CCR7, and omitted terminally differentiated effector memory CD45RA+ cells. The sequenced sample consisted of naive CD8+ T cells from PBMCs. These receptors were collected from a man between 18 and 29 years old in good health. Some clones in this sample may be carry-over from other donors' samples.

V gene TRBV7-6 combines with J gene TRBJ2-7, with a weak D call TRBD2 (5 bases). The CDR3 runs to 16 residues. V dropped 1 base and J dropped 0 bases, with 13 bases sitting between them. Germline V gene lookup returns CDR1 SGHVS and CDR2 FNYEAQ. The CDR3 sequence is CASSLGSGRSSYEQYF. CDR3 nucleotides: TGTGCCAGCAGCTTAGGCAGCGGTAGGAGCTCCTACGAGCAGTACTTC.

This clone appeared once. The same CDR3 also results from other DNA sequences found in this sample. The J gene is TRBJ2-7, the V gene TRBV27; D may be TRBD2 (5 bases). The V gene's germline CDR1 is MNHEY and CDR2 SMNVEV (reference sequence). V was cut by 2 bases and J by 0 bases, with 11 bases left in between. This CDR3 contains 15 residues. CDR3 sequence: CASSLRGTSSYEQYF. CDR3 sequence (DNA): TGTGCCAGCAGTTTACGGGGAACTAGCTCCTACGAGCAGTACTTC.

The chain links TRBV6-1 to TRBJ1-2; no clear D gene. In germline, CDR1 is MNHNS, CDR2 SASEGT. Trimming shortened V by 10 bases and J by 8 bases, and 20 bases separated the two germline ends. This CDR3 is built from 13 residues. The CDR3 is CATRTDLSYGYTF. For the CDR3, the DNA is TGTGCCACTCGGACGGACCTTAGTTACGGCTACACCTTC.

V and J are TRBV7-2 and TRBJ1-1, with 10 bases fitting TRBD1. This CDR3 has 16 amino acids. Germline CDR1 reads SGHTA; CDR2 reads FQGNSA. Trimming cost V 4 bases and J 5 bases; bases outside gene matches: 10. The CDR3 loop is CASSSQTGGFLTEAFF. For the CDR3, the DNA is TGTGCCAGCAGCTCCCAGACAGGGGGCTTTCTGACTGAAGCTTTCTTT.

The rearrangement links TRBV28 to TRBJ1-5; a weak D match, TRBD1 (5 bases). Per germline, CDR1 MDHEN and CDR2 SYDVKM. This CDR3 has 16 residues. The V end was cut by 6 bases, the J end by 4 bases, with 19 bases between. CDR3 region: CASSPMGFDRNQPQHF. CDR3 DNA: TGTGCCAGCAGCCCCATGGGGTTCGACAGAAATCAGCCCCAGCATTTT.

This chain connects TRBV19 to TRBJ2-1; no reliable D call. Germline assignment: CDR1 LNHDA and CDR2 SQIVND (reference sequence). This CDR3 is 14 amino acids long. V was pared by 6 bases and J by 0 bases, with 9 bases between. The DNA of the CDR3 is TGTGCCAGTAGCAACTATAACTCCTACAATGAGCAGTTCTTC. This gives the protein CASSNYNSYNEQFF.

The chain recombines TRBV13 with TRBJ2-7; D unclear. The CDR3 runs 14 residues. V gave up 1 base and J gave up 3 bases, with 10 bases separating them. Germline CDR1 PRHDT, CDR2 FYEKMQ (reference sequence). CDR3 sequence: CASSLEVSGYEQYF. The CDR3 nucleotides are TGTGCCAGCAGCTTAGAGGTCAGTGGCTACGAGCAGTACTTC. Together with reference TRBV13 and TRBJ2-7, the CDR3 gives the full variable domain: AAGVIQSPRHLIKEKRETATLKCYPIPRHDTVYWYQQGPGQDPQFLISFYEKMQSDKGSIPDRFSAQQFSDYHSELNMSSLELGDSALYFCASSLEVSGYEQYFGPGTRLTVT.

The chain is built from TRBV11-2 and TRBJ2-7; the match to TRBD2 covers 7 bases. Germline values: CDR1 SGHAT, CDR2 FQNNGV. The CDR3 spans 14 residues. J was trimmed by 5 bases and V by 5 bases; bases with no gene match: 9. The CDR3 DNA reads as TGTGCCAGCAGCAGGACTAGAAACGGCGACGAGCAGTACTTC. This sequence encodes CASSRTRNGDEQYF.

This chain links TRBV7-9 with TRBJ2-1; 8 bases are a match to TRBD2. Germline V gene data show CDR1 as SEHNR and CDR2 as FQNEAQ (reference sequence). This CDR3 spans 14 amino acids. Trimming cost V 6 bases and J 6 bases; bases outside gene matches: 7. The chain's CDR3 is CASRFAGGTNEQFF. DNA of the CDR3: TGTGCCAGCAGGTTTGCGGGAGGCACCAATGAGCAGTTCTTC.

The sample holds a few counts of this clone. The V call is TRBV28, the J call TRBJ2-2, with no clear D. The CDR3 spans 12 residues. V dropped 5 bases and J dropped 6 bases, with 7 bases sitting between them. In germline, CDR1 is MDHEN, CDR2 SYDVKM. Written as DNA, the CDR3 is TGTGCCAGCAGTAGCGAGTCCGGGGAGCTGTTTTTT. It specifies CASSSESGELFF.

This chain links TRBV2 with TRBJ2-1, with a weak D call TRBD1 (6 bases). CDR3 length equals 14 residues. CDR1 and CDR2 (germline): SNHLY, FYNNEI. V was shortened by 3 bases and J by 6 bases, with 12 bases between the two germline ends. The CDR3: CASSEDQGFNEQFF. CDR3 in DNA: TGTGCCAGCAGTGAGGATCAGGGGTTCAATGAGCAGTTCTTC.

This chain joins TRBV28 and TRBJ2-2; 7 bases match TRBD2. This CDR3 comprises 13 residues. The trim removed 6 bases at V and 4 bases at J, leaving 2 bases unmatched. Germline V gives CDR1 MDHEN, CDR2 SYDVKM. The CDR3 region has the DNA TGTGCCAGCAGACCTAGCGGCACCGGGGAGCTGTTTTTT. Its protein is CASRPSGTGELFF.

This rearrangement joins TRBV19 to TRBJ2-1; 11 nucleotides match TRBD2. V lost 7 bases, J lost 3 bases, and 5 bases stayed unmatched. CDR3 size: 15 residues. Germline V gene sequence: CDR1 LNHDA, CDR2 SQIVND (reference sequence). The CDR3 loop is CASNLLAGDYNEQFF. The CDR3 DNA reads as TGTGCCAGTAACCTACTAGCGGGAGACTACAATGAGCAGTTCTTC.

In its sample, this clone was seen once. The V gene is TRBV6-5, the J gene TRBJ2-3; D may correspond to TRBD1 or TRBD2 (5 bases each). Trimming cost V 6 bases and J 0 bases, with 13 bases left between them. The CDR3 is made up of 15 amino acids. The germline gives CDR1 MNHEY, CDR2 SVGAGI. The CDR3 coding sequence is TGTGCCAGCAGCCTCAGGGACCATAGCACAGATACGCAGTATTTT. Protein product: CASSLRDHSTDTQYF.

The V call is TRBV6-1, the J call TRBJ2-1; D uncertain. Per germline, CDR1 MNHNS and CDR2 SASEGT. The CDR3 has 14 residues. Deletions cut 6 bases from V and 4 bases from J, with 13 bases between. The CDR3 nucleotides read TGTGCCAGCAGCCTAGATCCGACTTACAATGAGCAGTTCTTC. Translated, it gives CASSLDPTYNEQFF.

The V gene is TRBV28, the J gene TRBJ2-2, with TRBD2 identical over 7 bases. The CDR3 is made up of 17 amino acids. Looked up from germline, CDR1 is MDHEN and CDR2 is SYDVKM. With V trimmed by 0 bases and J by 6 bases, 10 bases remained unmatched. The CDR3 DNA reads as TGTGCCAGCAGTTTATGGTCTAGCGGACTAACGGCCGGGGAGCTGTTTTTT. Its protein is CASSLWSSGLTAGELFF.

V usage is TRBV27 and J usage is TRBJ2-7, with TRBD1 as a possible D gene (5 bases). Germline-derived CDR1 and CDR2 are MNHEY and SMNVEV (reference sequence). V was trimmed by 1 base and J by 2 bases, leaving 12 bases between them. The CDR3 covers 15 residues. The CDR3 region is CASSLLAGYPYEQYF. The CDR3 nucleotides are TGTGCCAGCAGTTTATTGGCAGGGTACCCCTACGAGCAGTACTTC.

The rearrangement joins TRBV4-3 to TRBJ1-1, with D tentatively TRBD1 (6 bases). The V and J ends lost 0 bases and 5 bases respectively, with 13 bases between them. CDR3 size: 15 residues. Germline-derived CDR1 and CDR2 are LGHNA and YSLEER. The CDR3 DNA reads TGCGCCAGCAGCCAAGACCGGACAGCAGGGACTGAAGCTTTCTTT. It translates to CASSQDRTAGTEAFF.

This chain joins TRBV28 and TRBJ2-7; D is undetermined. CDR3 length equals 12 residues. Germline V gives CDR1 MDHEN, CDR2 SYDVKM. Deletions cut 4 bases from V and 6 bases from J, with 10 bases between. The CDR3 nucleotides read TGTGCCAGCAGTTGGGATAAGGGCGAGCAGTACTTC. Protein product: CASSWDKGEQYF.

The chain links TRBV4-1 to TRBJ2-7; 7 nucleotides match TRBD1. Germline CDR1 and CDR2: MGHRA and YSYEKL. There are 15 residues in the CDR3. Trimming cost V 0 bases and J 5 bases; bases outside gene matches: 7. The CDR3, as DNA: TGCGCCAGCAGCCAAGATATTGGGACAGCAAACGAGCAGTACTTC. It is translated as CASSQDIGTANEQYF.

The chain couples TRBV6-1 to TRBJ1-1; D is unresolved. In germline, CDR1 is MNHNS, CDR2 SASEGT. V lost 2 bases, J lost 0 bases, and 10 bases lay in between. This CDR3 region has 15 residues. Here the CDR3 reads CASSELSAMNTEAFF. CDR3 nucleotides: TGTGCCAGCAGTGAATTGAGTGCCATGAACACTGAAGCTTTCTTT.

The chain couples TRBV4-1 to TRBJ1-1; D not resolved. There are 15 residues in the CDR3. The ends were cut back, 0 bases at V and 0 bases at J, with 8 bases in the middle. The germline gives CDR1 MGHRA, CDR2 YSYEKL. DNA of the CDR3: TGCGCCAGCAGCCAAGAACGCGGGATGAACACTGAAGCTTTCTTT. It specifies CASSQERGMNTEAFF.

The rearrangement joins TRBV27 to TRBJ2-1; 7 nucleotides agree with TRBD1. CDR1 is MNHEY and CDR2 is SMNVEV in the germline V gene (reference sequence). The CDR3 runs 13 residues. Unmatched junction bases numbered 2, after V lost 0 bases and J lost 9 bases. CDR3 amino acids: CASSLSTGSEQFF. CDR3 bases: TGTGCCAGCAGTTTATCGACAGGGAGTGAGCAGTTCTTC.

The V and J genes are TRBV27 and TRBJ1-4; D unclear. From germline, CDR1 is MNHEY and CDR2 SMNVEV (reference sequence). The V gene lost 6 bases and the J gene lost 0 bases, with 11 bases spanning the gap. There are 15 residues in the CDR3. CDR3 amino acids: CASSRLLATNEKLFF. The CDR3 DNA reads TGTGCCAGCAGCCGACTTCTTGCAACTAATGAAAAACTGTTTTTT.

The V and J genes are TRBV9 and TRBJ2-1, with 8 nucleotides matching TRBD2. Losses at the gene ends were 2 bases for V and 7 bases for J; bases not matched to a gene: 8. This CDR3 is 15 amino acids long. In germline, CDR1 is SGDLS, CDR2 YYNGEE. CDR3 in DNA: TGTGCCAGCAGCGTGGGGCTAGCGGGCATTAATGAGCAGTTCTTC. Its translation: CASSVGLAGINEQFF.

On this clone itself: Other DNA sequences in this sample translate to the same CDR3. The rearrangement joins TRBV19 to TRBJ2-1; 8 bases are a match to TRBD2. Trimming removed 2 bases from V and 1 base from J; junction bases left unmatched: 1. CDR3 size: 15 residues. CDR1 is LNHDA, CDR2 SQIVND, per germline (reference sequence). The CDR3 DNA follows: TGTGCCAGTAGTATAAGCGGGAGTTCCTACAATGAGCAGTTCTTC. This sequence encodes CASSISGSSYNEQFF.

The V gene is TRBV28, the J gene TRBJ2-5; 8 nucleotides line up with TRBD2. Germline assignment: CDR1 MDHEN and CDR2 SYDVKM. The CDR3 is 17 amino acids. Germline trimming cut 3 bases from V and 1 base from J; bases unmatched to any gene: 10. The CDR3 DNA reads as TGTGCCAGCAGTTTCCTGCCTAGCGGGTATTTCCAAGAGACCCAGTACTTC. Translation gives CASSFLPSGYFQETQYF.

The rearrangement joins TRBV25-1 to TRBJ2-1; D gene unclear. Deletions cut 0 bases from V and 9 bases from J, with 3 bases between. The germline gives CDR1 MGHDK, CDR2 SYGVNS. This CDR3 is 11 amino acids long. The CDR3, as DNA: TGTGCCAGCAGTGAATACGGTGAGCAGTTCTTC. It is translated as CASSEYGEQFF.